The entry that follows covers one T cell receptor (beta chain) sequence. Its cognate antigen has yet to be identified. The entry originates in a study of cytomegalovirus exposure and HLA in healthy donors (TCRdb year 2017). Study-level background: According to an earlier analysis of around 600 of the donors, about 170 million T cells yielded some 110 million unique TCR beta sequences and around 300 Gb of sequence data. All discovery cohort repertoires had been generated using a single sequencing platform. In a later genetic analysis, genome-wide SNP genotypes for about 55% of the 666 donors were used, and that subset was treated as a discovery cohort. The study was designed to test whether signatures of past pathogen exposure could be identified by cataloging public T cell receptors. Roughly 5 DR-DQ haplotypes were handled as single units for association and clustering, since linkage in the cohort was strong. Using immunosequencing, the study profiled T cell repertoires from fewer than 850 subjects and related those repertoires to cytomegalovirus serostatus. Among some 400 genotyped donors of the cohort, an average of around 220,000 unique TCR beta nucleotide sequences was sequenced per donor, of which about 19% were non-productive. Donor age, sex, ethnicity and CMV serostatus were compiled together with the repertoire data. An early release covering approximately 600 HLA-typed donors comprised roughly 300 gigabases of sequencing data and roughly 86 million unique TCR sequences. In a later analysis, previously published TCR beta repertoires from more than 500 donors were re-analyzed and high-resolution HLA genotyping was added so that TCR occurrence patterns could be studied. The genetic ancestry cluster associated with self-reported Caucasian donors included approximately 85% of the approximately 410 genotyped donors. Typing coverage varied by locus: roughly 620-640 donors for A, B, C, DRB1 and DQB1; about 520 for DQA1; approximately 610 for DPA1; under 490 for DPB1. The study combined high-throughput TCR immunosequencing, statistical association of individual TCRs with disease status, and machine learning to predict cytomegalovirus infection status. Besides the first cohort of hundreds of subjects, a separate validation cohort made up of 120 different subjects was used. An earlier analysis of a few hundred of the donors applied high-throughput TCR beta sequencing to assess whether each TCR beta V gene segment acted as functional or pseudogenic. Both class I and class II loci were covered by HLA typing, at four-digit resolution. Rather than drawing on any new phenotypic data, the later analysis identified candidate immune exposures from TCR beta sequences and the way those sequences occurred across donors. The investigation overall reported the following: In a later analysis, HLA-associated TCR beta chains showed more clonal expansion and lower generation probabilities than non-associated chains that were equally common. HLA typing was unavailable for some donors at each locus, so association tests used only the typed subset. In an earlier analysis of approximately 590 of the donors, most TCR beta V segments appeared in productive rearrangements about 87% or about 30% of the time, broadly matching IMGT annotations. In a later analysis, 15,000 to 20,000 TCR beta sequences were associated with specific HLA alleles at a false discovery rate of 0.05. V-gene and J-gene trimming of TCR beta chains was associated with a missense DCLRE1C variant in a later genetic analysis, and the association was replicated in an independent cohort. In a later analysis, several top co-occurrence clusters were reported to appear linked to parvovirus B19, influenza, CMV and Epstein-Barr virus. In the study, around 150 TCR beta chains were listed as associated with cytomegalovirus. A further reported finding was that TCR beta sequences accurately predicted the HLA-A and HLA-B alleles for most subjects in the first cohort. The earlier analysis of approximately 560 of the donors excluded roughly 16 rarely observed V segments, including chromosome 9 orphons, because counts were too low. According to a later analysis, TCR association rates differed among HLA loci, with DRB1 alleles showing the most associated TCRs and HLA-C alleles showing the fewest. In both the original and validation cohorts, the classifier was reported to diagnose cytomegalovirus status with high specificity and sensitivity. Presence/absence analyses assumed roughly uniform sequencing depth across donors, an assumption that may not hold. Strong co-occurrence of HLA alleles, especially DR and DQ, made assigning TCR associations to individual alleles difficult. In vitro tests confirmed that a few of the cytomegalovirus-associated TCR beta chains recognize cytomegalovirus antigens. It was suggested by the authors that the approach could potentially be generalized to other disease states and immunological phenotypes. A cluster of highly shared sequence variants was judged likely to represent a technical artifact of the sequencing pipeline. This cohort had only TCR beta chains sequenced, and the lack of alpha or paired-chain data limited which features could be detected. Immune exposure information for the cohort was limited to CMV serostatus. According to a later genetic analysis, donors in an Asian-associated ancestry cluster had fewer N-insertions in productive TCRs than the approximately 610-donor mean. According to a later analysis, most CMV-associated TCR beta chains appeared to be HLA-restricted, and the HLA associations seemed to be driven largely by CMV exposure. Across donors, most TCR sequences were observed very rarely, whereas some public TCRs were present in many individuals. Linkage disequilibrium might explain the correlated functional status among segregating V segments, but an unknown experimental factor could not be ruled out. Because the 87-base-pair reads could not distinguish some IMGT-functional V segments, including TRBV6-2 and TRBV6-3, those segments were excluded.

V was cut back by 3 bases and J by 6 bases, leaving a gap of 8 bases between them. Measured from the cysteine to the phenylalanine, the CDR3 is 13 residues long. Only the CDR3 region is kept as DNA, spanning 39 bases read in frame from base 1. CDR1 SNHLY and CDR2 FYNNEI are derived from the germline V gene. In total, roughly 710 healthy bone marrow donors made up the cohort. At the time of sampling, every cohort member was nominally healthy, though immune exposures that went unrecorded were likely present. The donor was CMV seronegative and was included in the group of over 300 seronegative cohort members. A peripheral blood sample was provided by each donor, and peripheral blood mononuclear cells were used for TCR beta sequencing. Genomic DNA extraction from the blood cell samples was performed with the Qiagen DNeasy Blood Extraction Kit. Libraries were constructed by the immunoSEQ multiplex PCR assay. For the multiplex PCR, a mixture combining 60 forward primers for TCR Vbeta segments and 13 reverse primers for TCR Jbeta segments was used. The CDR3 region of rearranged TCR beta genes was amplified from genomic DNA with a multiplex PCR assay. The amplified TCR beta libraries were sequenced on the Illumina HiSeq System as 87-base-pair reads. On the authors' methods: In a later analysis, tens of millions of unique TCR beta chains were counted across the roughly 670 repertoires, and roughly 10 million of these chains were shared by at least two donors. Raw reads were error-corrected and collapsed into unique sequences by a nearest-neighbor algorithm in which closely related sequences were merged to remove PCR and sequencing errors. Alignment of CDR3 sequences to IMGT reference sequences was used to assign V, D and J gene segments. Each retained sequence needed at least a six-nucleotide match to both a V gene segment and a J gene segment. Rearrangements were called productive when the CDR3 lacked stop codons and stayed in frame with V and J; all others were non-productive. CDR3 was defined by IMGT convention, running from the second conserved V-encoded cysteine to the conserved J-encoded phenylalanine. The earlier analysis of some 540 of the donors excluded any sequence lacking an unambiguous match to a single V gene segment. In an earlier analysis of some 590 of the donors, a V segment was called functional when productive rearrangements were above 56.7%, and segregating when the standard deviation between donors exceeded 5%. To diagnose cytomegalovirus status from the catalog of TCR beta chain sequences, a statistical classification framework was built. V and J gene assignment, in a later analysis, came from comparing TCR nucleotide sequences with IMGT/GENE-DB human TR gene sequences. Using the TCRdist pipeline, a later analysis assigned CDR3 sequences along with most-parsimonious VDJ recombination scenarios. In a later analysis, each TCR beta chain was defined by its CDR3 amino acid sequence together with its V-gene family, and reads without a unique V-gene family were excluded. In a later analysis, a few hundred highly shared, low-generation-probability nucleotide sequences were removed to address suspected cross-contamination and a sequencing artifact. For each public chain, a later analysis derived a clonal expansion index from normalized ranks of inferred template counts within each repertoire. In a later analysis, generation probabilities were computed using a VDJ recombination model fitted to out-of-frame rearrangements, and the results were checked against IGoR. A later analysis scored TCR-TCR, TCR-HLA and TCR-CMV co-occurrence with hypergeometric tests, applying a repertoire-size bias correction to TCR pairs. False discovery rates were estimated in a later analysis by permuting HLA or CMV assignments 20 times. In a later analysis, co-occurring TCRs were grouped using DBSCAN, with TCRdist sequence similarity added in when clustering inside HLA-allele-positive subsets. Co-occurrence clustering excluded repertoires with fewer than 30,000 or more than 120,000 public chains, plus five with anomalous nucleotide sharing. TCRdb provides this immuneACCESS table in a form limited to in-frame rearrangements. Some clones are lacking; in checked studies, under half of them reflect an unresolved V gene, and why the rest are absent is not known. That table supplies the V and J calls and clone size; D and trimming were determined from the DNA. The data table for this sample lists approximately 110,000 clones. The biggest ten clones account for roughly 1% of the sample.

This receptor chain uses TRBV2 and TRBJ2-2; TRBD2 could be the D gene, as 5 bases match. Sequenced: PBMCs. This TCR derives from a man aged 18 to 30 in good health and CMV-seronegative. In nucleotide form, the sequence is TGTGCCAGCAGTGAGGACTGGTCCGGGGAGCTGTTTTTT. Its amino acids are CASSEDWSGELFF.